This T cell receptor beta chain was retrieved from a study of beta chain features in type 1 diabetes. The entirety of the isolated RNA underwent reverse transcription, so expressed TCRB transcripts were sequenced. Data came from immunoSEQ multiplex PCR; TCRdb stores just in-frame clones and leaves some out. The table includes a few hundred thousand clones, about 12% detected once. Study-wide findings and caveats: All four CD4+ subsets from Type 1 diabetes patients carried moderately but significantly shorter TCRB CDR3s.

CDR3 length: 11 residues. Looked up from germline, CDR1 is GTSNPN and CDR2 is SVGIG (reference sequence). The V end lost 0 bases, the J end lost 5 bases, and 4 bases lay between the germline ends. About this clone: What it recognizes is unknown.

Sequenced material: naive CD4+ T cells from blood. The receptor was isolated from a woman aged 18-29 years with type 1 diabetes. The chain recombines TRBV30 with TRBJ1-2, with unresolved D. CDR3 amino acids: CAWSVLYGYTF. The CDR3 DNA reads as TGTGCCTGGAGTGTCTTGTATGGCTACACCTTC.